This TCR beta chain was observed in a study of regulatory T cells in long-lasting Graves disease. Study-wide context: Positivity for TSH receptor antibodies plus over 5 years of antithyroid drugs meant persistent Graves' disease. Whole-study findings and limits: Peripheral blood, not thyroid tissue, was the sole material studied. A limited number of samples was an acknowledged limitation. Persistent disease preferred TRBV28, TRBJ1-2 and TRBJ2-5; new disease, TRBV20-1 and TRBJ2-1.

The CDR3 is made up of 14 amino acids. The V gene end was trimmed by 5 bases and the J gene end by 4 bases; junction bases not matched to a gene: 5. Germline V gene lookup returns CDR1 DFQATT and CDR2 SNEGSKA (reference sequence). Construction of the TCR beta libraries employed iRepertoire HTBI primers in conjunction with Arm-PCR of CDR3 regions. TCRdb redid the calling of the multiplex PCR reads with MiXCR, one entry per CDR3 protein. Of about 470,000 distinct CDR3 sequences in the sample, less than 25% were seen once. This clonotype was found many times. The antigen is unknown. Time point specified: persistent/refractory GD, antithyroid drugs over 5 years with positive TRAb. PBMC RNA served as the TCR library source.

The specimen comprised peripheral blood mononuclear cells (PBMCs), sampled when the disease was refractory, from a patient treated with antithyroid drugs. This sequence originates from a female donor with Graves disease. The chain uses TRBV20-1 and TRBJ2-7; 13 bases agree with TRBD2. For the CDR3, the DNA is TGCAGTGCTGGAGGGACTAGCGGGACGTACGAGCAGTACTTC. It yields the protein CSAGGTSGTYEQYF.